The 10 T cell receptor beta chains given below trace back to one sample, sequenced in a study of cytomegalovirus exposure and HLA in healthy donors. PCR employed 60 Vbeta and 13 Jbeta primers. Clones were read by immunoSEQ multiplex PCR, and TCRdb kept only the in-frame ones, dropping some. The sample yields about 170,000 clones, 85% seen once. The sequencing sample was made of PBMCs. The receptors here all came from a boy aged 2-9 years in good health and CMV-seronegative.

The chain couples TRBV27 to TRBJ2-1; 14 bases align to TRBD2. The CDR3 is 15 amino acids. CDR1 MNHEY and CDR2 SMNVEV come from the germline V gene (reference sequence). V lost 6 bases and J lost 5; bases outside the gene matches: 3. The CDR3 loop reads CASRWGLAGDNEQFF. The DNA of the CDR3 is TGTGCCAGCAGGTGGGGACTAGCGGGGGACAATGAGCAGTTCTTC.

This clone was counted only a few times. V and J are TRBV28 and TRBJ2-7; a possible D gene is TRBD2 (5 bases). The V and J ends lost 6 bases and 4 bases respectively, with 10 bases between them. The CDR3 sequence is 12 residues long. Looked up from germline, CDR1 is MDHEN and CDR2 is SYDVKM. As DNA, the CDR3 is TGTGCCAGCAGGGGCCGGGATTACGAGCAGTACTTC. Its protein is CASRGRDYEQYF.

The V gene is TRBV29-1, the J gene TRBJ2-7; 8 nucleotides agree with TRBD1. CDR1 is SQVTM, CDR2 ANQGSEA, per germline. The CDR3 is 13 amino acids. The V gene end was trimmed by 8 bases and the J gene end by 2 bases; junction bases not matched to a gene: 8. CDR3 nucleotide sequence: TGCAGCCTCACAGGGGGGCCGACCTACGAGCAGTACGTC. Amino acid sequence: CSLTGGPTYEQYV.

The rearrangement links TRBV5-4 to TRBJ2-5; D remains ambiguous. Germline CDR1 and CDR2: SGHNT and YYREEE (reference sequence). The CDR3 extends over 18 amino acids. With 0 bases removed from V and 5 bases from J, the gap between germline ends came to 23 bases. CDR3 DNA sequence: TGTGCCAGCAGCTTGGCTGGCAGTGCGGCCGCCCGGATTGAGACCCAGTACTTC. Residues: CASSLAGSAAARIETQYF. The complete variable domain, with remaining parts taken from reference TRBV5-4 and TRBJ2-5, reads ETGVTQSPTHLIKTRGQQVTLRCSSQSGHNTVSWYQQALGQGPQFIFQYYREEENGRGNFPPRFSGLQFPNYSSELNVNALELDDSALYLCASSLAGSAAARIETQYFGPGTRLLVL.

The V and J genes are TRBV15 and TRBJ2-3; 12 bases fit TRBD2. This CDR3 is 18 amino acids long. V trimming: 0 bases; J trimming: 0 bases; junction bases outside the gene matches: 4. Per the germline V gene, CDR1 is LNHNV and CDR2 is YYDKDF (reference sequence). The CDR3 reads CATSRDLAGGPSTDTQYF. The CDR3, as DNA: TGTGCCACCAGCAGAGATCTAGCGGGGGGGCCTAGCACAGATACGCAGTATTTT.

This clone showed up just once. This rearrangement joins TRBV10-3 to TRBJ2-3; D is unresolved. Trimming took off 0 bases at V and 2 bases at J, with 12 bases between the two ends. This CDR3 contains 16 residues. Per the germline V gene, CDR1 is ENHRY and CDR2 is SYGVKD. CDR3: CAISESSSRLTDTQYF. The CDR3 region has the DNA TGTGCCATCAGTGAGTCGTCGTCGAGGCTCACAGATACGCAGTATTTT.

CDR3 in DNA: TGTGCCAGTAGTACCGTACAGGGGTCCTATGGCTACACCTTC. The encoded protein is CASSTVQGSYGYTF. This rearrangement joins TRBV19 to TRBJ1-2, with 7 positions matching TRBD1. Looked up from germline, CDR1 is LNHDA and CDR2 is SQIVND (reference sequence). The V segment lost 4 bases and the J segment 4 bases; nucleotides outside the gene matches: 6. CDR3 size: 14 residues. The whole variable domain, filled in from reference TRBV19 and TRBJ1-2, reads DGGITQSPKYLFRKEGQNVTLSCEQNLNHDAMYWYRQDPGQGLRLIYYSQIVNDFQKGDIAEGYSVSREKKESFPLTVTSAQKNPTAFYLCASSTVQGSYGYTFGSGTRLTVV.

This clone showed up just a few times. The chain is built from TRBV25-1 and TRBJ1-2; no clear D. CDR3 length: 11 residues. Germline CDR1 is MGHDK and CDR2 is SYGVNS. V was trimmed by 4 bases and J by 8 bases, leaving 8 bases between them. The CDR3: CASSAMLGYTF. Written as DNA, the CDR3 is TGTGCCAGCAGTGCCATGTTGGGCTACACCTTC.

The chain carries TRBV28 and TRBJ1-1; D gene uncertain. This CDR3 has 14 residues. Germline V gene data show CDR1 as MDHEN and CDR2 as SYDVKM. V lost 2 bases and J lost 0, with 7 bases in between. The chain's CDR3 is CASSLEALNTEAFF. In DNA, the CDR3 is TGTGCCAGCAGTTTAGAGGCCCTGAACACTGAAGCTTTCTTT.

The genes are TRBV5-1 and TRBJ1-5; D unresolved. V was pared by 0 bases and J by 7 bases, with 8 bases between. There are 13 residues in the CDR3. Germline loops: CDR1 SGHRS, CDR2 YFSETQ. This CDR3 reads CASSLEGGQPQHF. DNA for the CDR3: TGCGCCAGCAGCTTGGAAGGAGGACAGCCCCAGCATTTT.